Reported below is one TCR beta chain. The antigen is unknown. CDR3 length: 15 residues. The germline V and J ends were trimmed by 5 bases and 2 bases, with 15 bases remaining between them. The germline gives CDR1 ENHRY, CDR2 SYGVKD. The method was immunoSEQ multiplex PCR; TCRdb's version includes in-frame clones alone and lacks a portion of them. The table records 65,000 to 75,000 clones, about 87% of them present only once. The source of the sample is a study of lymphopenia after photon versus proton radiotherapy. Study-level results: Under photons, naive T cells and diversity fell while effector/memory populations rose. After the lymphocyte nadir, photon-treated repertoires showed oligoclonal expansion, especially of CD8+ Temra cells. A bigger post-nadir fall in TCR diversity correlated inversely with survival time in deceased patients.

The TCR comes from a man older than 75 with esophageal cancer. The material sequenced was peripheral blood, taken from a patient treated with proton-based radiotherapy. The chain recombines TRBV10-3 with TRBJ2-5; possibly TRBD1 or TRBD2 for D (6 bases each). The CDR3 sequence is CAISKGELAQETQYF. The CDR3 DNA reads TGTGCCATCAGTAAGGGGGAACTAGCTCAAGAGACCCAGTACTTC.